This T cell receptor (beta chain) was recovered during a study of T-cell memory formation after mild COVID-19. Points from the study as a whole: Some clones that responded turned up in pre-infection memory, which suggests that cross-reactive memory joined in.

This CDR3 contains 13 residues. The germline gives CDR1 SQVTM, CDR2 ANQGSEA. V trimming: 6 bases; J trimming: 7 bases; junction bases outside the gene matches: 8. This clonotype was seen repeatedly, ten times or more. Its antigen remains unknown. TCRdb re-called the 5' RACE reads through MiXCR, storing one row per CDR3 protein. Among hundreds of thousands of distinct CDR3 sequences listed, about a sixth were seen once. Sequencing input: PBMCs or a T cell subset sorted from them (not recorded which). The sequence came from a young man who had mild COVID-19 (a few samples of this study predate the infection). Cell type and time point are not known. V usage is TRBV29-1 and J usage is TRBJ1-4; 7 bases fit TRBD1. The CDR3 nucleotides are TGCAGCGTGCAACAGGGGTCCCGTGAAAAACTGTTTTTT. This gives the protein CSVQQGSREKLFF. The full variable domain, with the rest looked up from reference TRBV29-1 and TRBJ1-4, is SAVISQKPSRDICQRGTSLTIQCQVDSQVTMMFWYRQQPGQSLTLIATANQGSEATYESGFVIDKFPISRPNLTFSTLTVSNMSPEDSSIYLCSVQQGSREKLFFGSGTQLSVL.